The 9 T cell receptor beta chains below were found in one sample sequenced in a study of blood T cells in healthy people across ages. The authors ran a second PCR of roughly 6 to 12 cycles using a sample-barcoded 5' primer and a J-beta primer mix. TCRdb reanalysed the 5' RACE reads using MiXCR and keeps one entry per CDR3 protein. The sample consists of 800,000 to 1,300,000 distinct CDR3 sequences, 20% to 25% of them appearing once. The sample was also reused in another study, on T cells of mothers and their children.

The sequencing sample was made of blood. The origin of the receptors is a girl aged 2 to 9 in good health.

The chain combines TRBV4-1 with TRBJ1-2, with 7 bases lining up with TRBD1. The CDR3 is 14 amino acids. The trim removed 1 base at V and 8 bases at J, leaving 7 bases unmatched. Germline assignment: CDR1 MGHRA and CDR2 YSYEKL. For the CDR3, the DNA is TGCGCCAGCAGCCAAGGAGGGGGCGAAAGGGGCTACACCTTC. Amino acid sequence: CASSQGGGERGYTF.

The chain joins TRBV4-3 to TRBJ1-4, with a possible D match to TRBD1 (5 bases). This CDR3 has 15 amino acids. Germline-derived CDR1 and CDR2 are LGHNA and YSLEER. Trimming cost V 2 bases and J 7 bases, with 14 bases left between them. CDR3 protein: CASSQRGSRGEKLFF. CDR3 nucleotide sequence: TGCGCCAGCAGCCAAAGGGGTTCACGGGGTGAAAAACTGTTTTTT.

This clonotype was observed a few times. The DNA of the CDR3 is TGTGCCAGCAGTCGGACGGTAGGGGCGAGGGGGGCCAACGTCCTGACTTTC. Encoded protein: CASSRTVGARGANVLTF. V and J are TRBV7-9 and TRBJ2-6; D perhaps matches TRBD1 (5 bases). The CDR3 is made up of 17 amino acids. V gave up 6 bases and J gave up 4 bases, with 19 bases separating them. CDR1 and CDR2 from the germline V gene are SEHNR and FQNEAQ (reference sequence).

The rearrangement links TRBV10-3 to TRBJ2-7; 9 positions match TRBD2. Germline V lookup: CDR1 ENHRY, CDR2 SYGVKD. This CDR3 region has 14 residues. The ends lost 4 bases at V and 4 bases at J; junction bases unmatched: 5. This CDR3 is CAISGLADAYEQYF. The CDR3 DNA is TGTGCCATCAGTGGACTAGCGGATGCATACGAGCAGTACTTC.

The chain employs TRBV7-3 and TRBJ1-1, with a possible D match to TRBD1 (5 bases). V dropped 3 bases and J dropped 1 base, with 9 bases sitting between them. The germline gives CDR1 SGHTA, CDR2 FQGTGA. The CDR3 runs 14 residues. The CDR3 protein is CASSFQGGNTEAFF. CDR3 bases: TGTGCCAGCAGCTTTCAGGGTGGGAACACTGAAGCTTTCTTT. Variable domain in full (rest from reference TRBV7-3 and TRBJ1-1): GAGVSQTPSNKVTEKGKYVELRCDPISGHTALYWYRQSLGQGPEFLIYFQGTGAADDSGLPNDRFFAVRPEGSVSTLKIQRTERGDSAVYLCASSFQGGNTEAFFGQGTRLTVV.

In this sample, this clonotype turned up a few times. The chain links TRBV6-1 to TRBJ2-3, with a possible D match to TRBD1 (5 bases). The ends were cut back, 6 bases at V and 5 bases at J, with 21 bases in the middle. Germline CDR1 MNHNS, CDR2 SASEGT. CDR3 length: 16 amino acids. The CDR3 region is CASSPGSDQGGDTQYF. As DNA, the CDR3 is TGTGCCAGCAGCCCGGGTTCGGACCAGGGTGGAGATACGCAGTATTTT.

This sequence joins TRBV29-1 and TRBJ2-1; no clear D gene. The V and J ends lost 2 bases and 1 base respectively, with 6 bases between them. CDR1 and CDR2 from the germline V gene are SQVTM and ANQGSEA. The CDR3 has 13 residues. The CDR3 spells CSVESDSYNEQFF. DNA for the CDR3: TGCAGCGTTGAATCAGATTCCTACAATGAGCAGTTCTTC.

Comments on this clonotype: Mismatch with germline at one junction end may stem from a read error. V and J are TRBV6-5 and TRBJ2-1; D gene unclear. Germline V CDR1 and CDR2: MNHEY, SVGAGI. CDR3 length equals 15 residues. The CDR3, as DNA: TGTGCCTGCAGTAAAAGCGTGGGAATTATCAATGAGCAGTTCTTC. Protein: CACSKSVGIINEQFF.

The rearrangement joins TRBV7-9 to TRBJ2-5; possible D gene TRBD2, 6 bases. The CDR3 extends over 17 amino acids. V lost 0 bases and J lost 4, with 18 bases in between. The V gene's germline CDR1 is SEHNR and CDR2 FQNEAQ (reference sequence). CDR3 in amino acids: CASSLAEGTRVGETQYF. The DNA of the CDR3 is TGTGCCAGCAGCTTAGCGGAGGGTACTAGGGTGGGAGAGACCCAGTACTTC.